This TCR beta chain was documented in a study of shared clonotypes between healthy human individuals. V dropped 6 bases and J dropped 0 bases, with 14 bases sitting between them. In germline, CDR1 is MNHNS, CDR2 SASEGT. The CDR3 loop spans 15 amino acids. TCRdb keeps only in-frame clones here, not all; method: immunoSEQ multiplex PCR. The table has about a million clones, roughly 70% seen once. The source of this sequence is a man between 18 and 29 years old in good health. The specimen sequenced was memory CD4+ T cells sorted from blood. This sample's subset: CD45RA-negative fraction. The chain is built from TRBV6-1 and TRBJ1-1, with unresolved D. The CDR3 here is CASRTRERMNTEAFF. CDR3 coding DNA: TGTGCCAGCAGGACTCGAGAGAGGATGAACACTGAAGCTTTCTTT.